This T cell receptor beta chain appears in the sequencing data of a study of blood T cell repertoires in COVID-19. Per germline, CDR1 KGHSH and CDR2 LQKENI. The CDR3 has 14 amino acids. V shed 8 bases, J shed 2 bases, and the junction held 7 bases outside the gene matches. Using immunoSEQ multiplex PCR, the repertoire was profiled, and TCRdb retains in-frame clones only, with some absent. The sample carries 20,000 to 30,000 clones, roughly 90% recorded once. This receptor was taken from a human donor in a cohort sampled during active COVID-19. The sample comprised peripheral blood. The V gene is TRBV18, the J gene TRBJ2-5; TRBD1 matches 8 bases. The CDR3 DNA is TGTGCCAGCATATCGGGACAGGTACAAGAGACCCAGTACTTC. Translation: CASISGQVQETQYF.